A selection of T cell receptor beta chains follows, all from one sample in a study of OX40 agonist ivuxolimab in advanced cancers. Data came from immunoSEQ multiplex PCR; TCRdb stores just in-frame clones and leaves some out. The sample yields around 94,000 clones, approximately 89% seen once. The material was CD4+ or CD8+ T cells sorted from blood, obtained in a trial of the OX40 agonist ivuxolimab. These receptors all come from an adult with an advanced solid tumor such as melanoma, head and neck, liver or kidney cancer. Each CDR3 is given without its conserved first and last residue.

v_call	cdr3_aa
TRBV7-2	ASSLAGARPQAVINEQF
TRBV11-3	ASSNSVGNSGNTIY
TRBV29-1	SVGTGGHYGYT
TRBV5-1	ASSSTFQGSYNEQF
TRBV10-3	AISRGRGTDTQY
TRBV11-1	ASSPHEQGFDEQF
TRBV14	ASSQGGQIYGYT
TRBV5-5	ASSWEGTGELF
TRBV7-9	ASSLTLAGDEQF
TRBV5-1	ASSSGLAGGLIVSSDTQY
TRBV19	ASSITGGGQPQH
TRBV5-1	ASSLTSGSAETQY
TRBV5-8	ASSLSGTVTDTQY
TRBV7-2	ASSISGGDQETQY
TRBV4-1	ASSQVRSRANTGELF
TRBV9	ASSVGQSTDTQY
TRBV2	ASSRRWLSQETQY
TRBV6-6	ASGPPTSGRGEQY
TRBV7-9	ASSLREDRGSGELF
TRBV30	ASRLAGSPYEQY
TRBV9	ASSARGGQGGTDTQY
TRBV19	ASSMDRRDGYT
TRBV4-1	ASSQAGTLLLLDNEQF
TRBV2	ASSESPAPGNTIY
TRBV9	ASSVVAAGPSYEQY
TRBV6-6	ASRLGTGHNEQF
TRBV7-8	ASSFRRLAGGRGDTQY
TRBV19	ASSKDRDTEAF
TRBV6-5	ASSRSVNTEAF
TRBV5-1	ASSSGTGPADYGYT
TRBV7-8	ASSLAEITGALH
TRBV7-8	ASSLGIQGAETQY
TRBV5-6	ASNRQGVTYEQY
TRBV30	AWSVLELGAEQY
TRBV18	ASSPSGQGGNYGYT
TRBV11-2	ASSPKGTGYYEQY
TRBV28	ASNLLGQTTLYGYT
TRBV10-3	AISDADQPQH
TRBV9	ASSVRDSVFLTDTQY
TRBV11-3	ASSLNLFRVGETQY
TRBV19	ASAYHRGETQY
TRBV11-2	ASNKREGWDTQY
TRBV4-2	ASSPTSGGTYNEQF